This T cell receptor (beta chain) derives from a study of blood T cell repertoires in COVID-19. The overall study: Resolution of symptoms, clearance, or two negative PCRs was present in recovered Cohort 3 donors.

The CDR3 has 15 amino acids. Trimming cost V 5 bases and J 4 bases; bases outside gene matches: 9. Germline values: CDR1 LNHDA, CDR2 SQIVND (reference sequence). Generated by immunoSEQ multiplex PCR, the TCRdb table keeps only in-frame clones and is missing some. The repertoire holds roughly 230,000 clones, around 87% seen once, with 5.5% to 8.5% in the top ten. The sequence came from a man aged 25-45 years in a cohort exposed to, infected with or recovered from COVID-19 (not recorded which). The chain recombines TRBV19 with TRBJ2-7; 9 bases align to TRBD2. The sample consisted of PBMCs or T cells enriched from blood (not recorded which). The CDR3: CASSAPGTSFYEQYF. The DNA of the CDR3 is TGTGCCAGTAGTGCCCCCGGGACTAGCTTTTACGAGCAGTACTTC.